This T cell receptor beta chain was recorded in a study of T cell repertoires in cytomegalovirus infection. Overall study context: The public TCR beta signatures pointed to both CMV infection and matching HLA type.

The CDR3 has 14 amino acids. Germline V gene lookup returns CDR1 SGHAT and CDR2 FQNNGV. V lost 10 bases and J 4 bases, leaving 14 bases between the germline ends. TCRdb re-derived calls from the reads in MiXCR, one entry per CDR3 protein. The repertoire holds fewer than 550,000 distinct CDR3 sequences, with 16% as singletons. Study-level results: Clonotype analysis showed dominance of the ex vivo response by HLA-C-restricted CMV-specific TCR beta clonotypes. There were carriers of CMV plus the relevant HLA, and cumulative public TCR beta family frequency identified them.

This clonotype was observed at least ten times. Its antigen is currently unknown. Sequencing input: CD8+ T cells from PBMCs. The sequence came from a human donor in good health (CMV status not recorded). Some clones in this sample may be carry-over from other donors' samples. The chain links TRBV11-2 to TRBJ2-6; possibly TRBD1 for D (5 bases). CDR3 DNA: TGTGCCACCCTGCAGGGTGCCGGGGCCAACGTCCTGACTTTC. As protein: CATLQGAGANVLTF.